These 10 T cell receptor beta chains came from one sample sequenced in a study of human T cells and chemical hapten exposure. TCRdb reprocessed the RACE reads via MiXCR and lists one record per CDR3 protein. This table holds 100,000 to 150,000 distinct CDR3 sequences, roughly 13% found once. Time point in this sample: pre-sensitization, week 0. The treatment is: therapeutic diphenylcyclopropenone sensitization with weekly scalp DPC. The sample in question was whole blood, obtained in connection with sensitization to the hapten diphenylcyclopropenone (DPC). The receptors derive from a woman between 18 and 30 years old with alopecia areata. Some clones in this sample may be carry-over from other donors' samples.

This clonotype was found a few times. This chain uses TRBV2 with TRBJ2-1, with TRBD1 matching over 11 bases. Germline CDR1 reads SNHLY; CDR2 reads FYNNEI. This CDR3 has 15 residues. J was trimmed by 2 bases and V by 4 bases; bases with no gene match: 1. The CDR3 DNA is TGTGCCAGCAGTGGGACAGGGGGCCCCTACAATGAGCAGTTCTTC. The encoded protein is CASSGTGGPYNEQFF.

There are many counts of this clonotype. The rearrangement links TRBV18 to TRBJ2-7; 9 bases line up with TRBD1. Losses at the gene ends were 4 bases for V and 6 bases for J; bases not matched to a gene: 10. Germline V lookup: CDR1 KGHSH, CDR2 LQKENI. CDR3 length: 15 residues. The DNA for the CDR3 is TGTGCCAGCTCACTCGGGACAGGGAGGTTGGGCGAGCAGTACTTC. Translating gives CASSLGTGRLGEQYF.

The table lists this clonotype with a few counts. The CDR3 spells CASSFRDFNYGYTF. DNA of the CDR3: TGTGCCAGCAGCTTCCGGGACTTTAACTATGGCTACACCTTC. This sequence joins TRBV7-2 and TRBJ1-2; D possibly corresponds to TRBD1 (5 bases). V was pared by 3 bases and J by 1 base, with 9 bases between. The CDR3 totals 14 residues. CDR1 and CDR2 from the germline V gene are SGHTA and FQGNSA. Full variable domain (rest looked up from reference TRBV7-2 and TRBJ1-2): GAGVSQSPSNKVTEKGKDVELRCDPISGHTALYWYRQSLGQGLEFLIYFQGNSAPDKSGLPSDRFSAERTGGSVSTLTIQRTQQEDSAVYLCASSFRDFNYGYTFGSGTRLTVV.

This clonotype has just a few counts. The gene calls are TRBV6-6 and TRBJ2-1; perhaps TRBD2 as D (5 bases). Between the trimmed V and J ends, which lost 7 bases and 5 bases, there was a span of 18 bases. Germline lookup yields CDR1 MNHNY and CDR2 SVGAGI (reference sequence). The CDR3 is 15 residues long. The CDR3 sequence: CASTPRGSGNNEQFF. In DNA, the CDR3 is TGTGCCAGCACCCCCCGGGGTTCTGGGAACAATGAGCAGTTCTTC.

This chain uses TRBV27 with TRBJ2-1, with D tentatively TRBD1 (6 bases). V gave up 4 bases and J gave up 4 bases, with 17 bases separating them. Germline CDR1 reads MNHEY; CDR2 reads SMNVEV (reference sequence). The CDR3 totals 16 residues. The CDR3 DNA sequence: TGTGCCAGCAGTTCTCACCCTGAGGACAGATACAATGAGCAGTTCTTC. Translated, it gives CASSSHPEDRYNEQFF.

J is TRBJ2-3 and V is TRBV25-1; TRBD1 aligns across 9 bases. Per germline, CDR1 MGHDK and CDR2 SYGVNS. This CDR3 contains 15 residues. After removal of 7 bases from V and 2 bases from J, the junction contained 7 bases not matched to a gene. CDR3: CASIGQGLVTDTQYF. CDR3 nucleotide sequence: TGTGCCAGCATCGGACAGGGGCTGGTCACAGATACGCAGTATTTT.

This chain uses TRBV20-1 with TRBJ1-2; 7 bases are shared with TRBD1. Trimming at V came to 5 bases and at J to 7 bases, leaving 7 bases not matched to a gene. Germline CDR1 and CDR2: DFQATT and SNEGSKA (reference sequence). The CDR3 sequence is 12 residues long. This chain's CDR3 is CSAGTGEAGYTF. In DNA, the CDR3 is TGCAGTGCTGGCACAGGGGAGGCTGGCTACACCTTC.

Ten or more counts support this clonotype. CDR3 sequence: CSASITGWGQETQYF. CDR3 DNA: TGCAGTGCTAGTATAACGGGGTGGGGGCAAGAGACCCAGTACTTC. V gene TRBV20-1 combines with J gene TRBJ2-5, with D possibly being TRBD1 or TRBD2 (5 bases each). The CDR3 loop spans 15 amino acids. Germline values: CDR1 DFQATT, CDR2 SNEGSKA (reference sequence). V lost 3 bases and J lost 2, with 16 bases in between.

This clonotype was counted between two and nine times. This chain uses TRBV7-8 with TRBJ2-7; D might be TRBD2 (6 bases). The CDR3 runs 15 residues. Germline CDR1 is SGHVS and CDR2 is FQNEAQ. V shed 5 bases and J shed 5 bases, with 19 bases lying between them. The CDR3 protein is CASSLPGGIGNEQYF. The CDR3 DNA is TGTGCCAGCAGCCTGCCTGGGGGGATCGGGAACGAGCAGTACTTC.

This clonotype was seen a single time. The chain joins TRBV27 to TRBJ2-3; D gene uncertain. The CDR3 covers 12 residues. Trimming pared 0 bases from V and 5 bases from J, leaving 3 bases between. The V gene's germline CDR1 is MNHEY and CDR2 SMNVEV (reference sequence). CDR3 nucleotide sequence: TGTGCCAGCAGTTTATCGCAAGATACGCAGTATTTT. Translated, it gives CASSLSQDTQYF.